Following are 9 T cell receptor beta chains from one sample sequenced in a study of breast tumors, draining lymph nodes, adjacent tissues. From the multiplex PCR reads, TCRdb called clonotypes with MiXCR, one entry per CDR3 protein. The sample contains under 350,000 distinct CDR3 sequences, roughly 30% of which appear only once. The lymph nodes were axillary draining lymph nodes from breast cancer patients. The specimen sequenced was axillary lymph node tissue. Source of these receptors: a female donor with breast cancer. Some clones in this sample may be carry-over from other donors' samples.

This clonotype came up many times. The genes are TRBV7-3 and TRBJ2-3; D might be TRBD1 or TRBD2, each matching 5 bases. There are 15 residues in the CDR3. V lost 3 bases to trimming and J lost 0 bases, with 10 bases between them. Germline CDR1 and CDR2: SGHTA and FQGTGA. CDR3 sequence: CASSLGPTSTDTQYF. The CDR3 DNA follows: TGTGCCAGCAGCTTGGGACCCACCAGCACAGATACGCAGTATTTT.

This clonotype showed up many times. V gene TRBV20-1 combines with J gene TRBJ2-5; 11 positions match TRBD1. Germline trimming cut 6 bases from V and 7 bases from J; bases unmatched to any gene: 7. This CDR3 spans 13 amino acids. CDR1 DFQATT and CDR2 SNEGSKA come from the germline V gene (reference sequence). CDR3 coding DNA: TGCAGTGCCATGGGACAGGGGGACGGGACCCAGTACTTC. Translation gives CSAMGQGDGTQYF.

This clonotype was picked up many times. V and J are TRBV2 and TRBJ2-2; the match to TRBD1 covers 8 bases. V lost 5 bases, J lost 6 bases, and 8 bases stayed unmatched. This CDR3 has 15 residues. Germline CDR1 SNHLY, CDR2 FYNNEI. This CDR3 reads CASSRTGFRAGELFF. The CDR3 nucleotides read TGTGCCAGCAGTCGGACAGGGTTTAGAGCCGGGGAGCTGTTTTTT.

Ten or more counts support this clonotype. The chain recombines TRBV6-4 with TRBJ1-5; 7 bases fit TRBD1. With 5 bases clipped from V and 0 bases from J, the junction kept 22 bases outside the gene matches. The CDR3 length is 21 residues. Per germline, CDR1 MRHNA and CDR2 SNTAGT. CDR3 sequence reads: CASSHCGGGNIFPRSNQPQHF. DNA for the CDR3: TGTGCCAGCAGTCATTGTGGAGGGGGCAATATTTTCCCTCGTAGCAATCAGCCCCAGCATTTT.

This clonotype was observed many times. V gene TRBV7-6 combines with J gene TRBJ1-2; unclear D gene. This CDR3 contains 16 residues. Trimming took off 1 base at V and 0 bases at J, with 12 bases between the two ends. CDR1 and CDR2 (germline): SGHVS, FNYEAQ. The CDR3 protein is CASSLERHLANYGYTF. CDR3 DNA: TGTGCCAGCAGCTTAGAACGTCACCTAGCTAACTATGGCTACACCTTC.

This clonotype was recorded many times. V and J are TRBV11-1 and TRBJ2-5, with D maybe TRBD1 (5 bases). The V end was cut by 6 bases, the J end by 5 bases, with 13 bases between. This CDR3 has 13 amino acids. CDR1 is SGHAT and CDR2 is FQDESV in the germline V gene (reference sequence). CDR3 in DNA: TGTGCCAGCAGAAAAGGGGCTGGGGAGACCCAGTACTTC. Its protein is CASRKGAGETQYF.

This clonotype was observed at least ten times. This rearrangement joins TRBV6-5 to TRBJ2-6; D not resolved. V shed 4 bases and J shed 4 bases, with 11 bases lying between them. The germline V gene has CDR1 MNHEY and CDR2 SVGAGI. The CDR3 has 15 amino acids. CDR3 coding DNA: TGTGCCAGCAGTTCCAGGTCGCGGGGGGCCAACGTCCTGACTTTC. Protein: CASSSRSRGANVLTF.

In the case of this clonotype: Compared with germline, one end of the junction differs, possibly owing to a read error. The chain employs TRBV7-7 and TRBJ2-3, with 7 bases aligning to TRBD2. This CDR3 region has 15 residues. Germline V gene data show CDR1 as SSHAT and CDR2 as FNYEAQ (reference sequence). The CDR3 loop reads CASSPGLGRSDTQYF. Written as DNA, the CDR3 is TGTGCTAGCAGCCCAGGACTAGGTAGATCAGATACGCAGTATTTT. Full variable domain (outside the CDR3, taken from reference TRBV7-7 and TRBJ2-3): GAGVSQSPRYKVTKRGQDVTLRCDPISSHATLYWYQQALGQGPEFLTYFNYEAQPDKSGLPSDRFSAERPEGSISTLTIQRTEQRDSAMYRCASSPGLGRSDTQYFGPGTRLTVL.

This clonotype was found many times. The J gene is TRBJ2-2, the V gene TRBV6-4, with TRBD2 matching over 12 bases. V was clipped by 7 bases and J by 6 bases; unmatched bases: 3. CDR3 length: 14 residues. Germline lookup yields CDR1 MRHNA and CDR2 SNTAGT. The CDR3, as DNA: TGTGCCAGCAAACTAGCGGGAGGACCCGGGGAGCTGTTTTTT. Translating gives CASKLAGGPGELFF.